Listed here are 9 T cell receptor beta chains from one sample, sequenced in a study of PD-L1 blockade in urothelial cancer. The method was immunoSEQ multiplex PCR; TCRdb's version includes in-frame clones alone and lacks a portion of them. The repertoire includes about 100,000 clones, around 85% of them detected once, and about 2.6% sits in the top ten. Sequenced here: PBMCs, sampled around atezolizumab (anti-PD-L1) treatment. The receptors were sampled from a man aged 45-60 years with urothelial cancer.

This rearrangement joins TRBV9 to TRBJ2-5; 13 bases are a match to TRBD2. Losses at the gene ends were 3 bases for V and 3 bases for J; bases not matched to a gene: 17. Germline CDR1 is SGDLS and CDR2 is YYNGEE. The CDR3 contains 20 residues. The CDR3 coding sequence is TGTGCCAGCAGCGCGCCCCACGTAGGTCTCGGGACTAGCGGGGAAGAGACCCAGTACTTC. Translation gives CASSAPHVGLGTSGEETQYF.

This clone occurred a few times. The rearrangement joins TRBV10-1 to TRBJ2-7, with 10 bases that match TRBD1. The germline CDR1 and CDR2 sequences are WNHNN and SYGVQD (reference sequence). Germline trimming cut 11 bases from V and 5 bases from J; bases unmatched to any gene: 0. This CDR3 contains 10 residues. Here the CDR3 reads CAGTGDEQYF. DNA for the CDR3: TGCGCCGGGACAGGGGACGAGCAGTACTTC.

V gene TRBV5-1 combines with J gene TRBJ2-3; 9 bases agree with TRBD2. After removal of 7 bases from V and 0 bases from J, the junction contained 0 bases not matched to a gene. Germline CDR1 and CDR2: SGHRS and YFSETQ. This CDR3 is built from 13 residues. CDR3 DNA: TGCGCCAGCGCGGGGGGGAGCACAGATACGCAGTATTTT. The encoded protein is CASAGGSTDTQYF.

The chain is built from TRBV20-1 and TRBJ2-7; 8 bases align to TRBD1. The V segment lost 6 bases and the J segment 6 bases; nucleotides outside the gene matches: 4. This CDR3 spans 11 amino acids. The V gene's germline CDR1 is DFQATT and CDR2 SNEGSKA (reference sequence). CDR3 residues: CSAARGPEQYF. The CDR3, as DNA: TGCAGTGCCGCCAGGGGGCCCGAGCAGTACTTC.

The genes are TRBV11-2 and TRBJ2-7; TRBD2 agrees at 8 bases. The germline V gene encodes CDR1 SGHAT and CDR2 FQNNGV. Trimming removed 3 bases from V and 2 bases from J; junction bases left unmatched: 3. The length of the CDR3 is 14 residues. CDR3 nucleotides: TGTGCCAGCAGCTTTACTAGCGGAACCTACGAGCAGTACTTC. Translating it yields CASSFTSGTYEQYF.

This CDR3 reads CASGEQGLGTEAFF. CDR3 nucleotides: TGTGCCAGCGGAGAACAGGGGTTGGGCACTGAAGCTTTCTTT. J is TRBJ1-1 and V is TRBV6-1; 7 bases line up with TRBD1. CDR1 and CDR2 from the germline V gene are MNHNS and SASEGT. V dropped 8 bases and J dropped 4; count of bases not matched to a gene: 10. The CDR3 has 14 amino acids.

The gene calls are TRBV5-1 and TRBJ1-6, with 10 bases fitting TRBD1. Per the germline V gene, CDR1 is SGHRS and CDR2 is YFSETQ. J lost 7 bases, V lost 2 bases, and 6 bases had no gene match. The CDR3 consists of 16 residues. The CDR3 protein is CASSFGDRGLNSPLHF. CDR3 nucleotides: TGCGCCAGCAGCTTTGGGGACAGGGGATTGAATTCACCCCTCCACTTT.

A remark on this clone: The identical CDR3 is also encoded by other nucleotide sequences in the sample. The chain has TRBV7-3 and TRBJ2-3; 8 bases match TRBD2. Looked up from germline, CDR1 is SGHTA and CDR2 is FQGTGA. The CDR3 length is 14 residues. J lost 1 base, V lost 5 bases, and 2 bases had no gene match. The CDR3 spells CASSLGRGTDTQYF. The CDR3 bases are TGTGCCAGCAGCCTCGGGAGGGGCACAGATACGCAGTATTTT.

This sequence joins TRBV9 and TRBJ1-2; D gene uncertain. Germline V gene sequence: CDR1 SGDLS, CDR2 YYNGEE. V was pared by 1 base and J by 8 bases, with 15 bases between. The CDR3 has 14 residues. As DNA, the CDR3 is TGTGCCAGCAGCGTAACAAGCGAGCCGCGGGGCTACACCTTC. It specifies CASSVTSEPRGYTF.